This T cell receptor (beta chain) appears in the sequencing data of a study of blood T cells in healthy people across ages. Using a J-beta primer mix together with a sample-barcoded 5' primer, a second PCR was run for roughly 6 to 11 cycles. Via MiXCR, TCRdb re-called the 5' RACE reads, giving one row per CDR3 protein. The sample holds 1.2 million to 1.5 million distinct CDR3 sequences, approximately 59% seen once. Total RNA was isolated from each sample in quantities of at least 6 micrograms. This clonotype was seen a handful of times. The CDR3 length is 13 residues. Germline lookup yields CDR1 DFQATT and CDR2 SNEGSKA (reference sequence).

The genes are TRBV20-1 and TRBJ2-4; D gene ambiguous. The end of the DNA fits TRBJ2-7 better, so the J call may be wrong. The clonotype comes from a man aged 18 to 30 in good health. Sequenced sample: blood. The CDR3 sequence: CSARSPMPYEQYF. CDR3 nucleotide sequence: TGCAGTGCTAGAAGTCCAATGCCCTACGAGCAGTACTTC.